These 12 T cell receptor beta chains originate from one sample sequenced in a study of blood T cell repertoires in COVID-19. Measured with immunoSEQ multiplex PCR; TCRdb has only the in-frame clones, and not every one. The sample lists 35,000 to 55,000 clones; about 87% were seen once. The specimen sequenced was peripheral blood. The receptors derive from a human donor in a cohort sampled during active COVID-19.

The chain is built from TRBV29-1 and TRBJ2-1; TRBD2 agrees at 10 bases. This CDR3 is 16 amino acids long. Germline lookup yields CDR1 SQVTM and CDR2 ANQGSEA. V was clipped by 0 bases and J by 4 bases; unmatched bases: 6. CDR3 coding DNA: TGCAGCGTTGAAGAAACTGGACTAGCGGAGTACAATGAGCAGTTCTTC. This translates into CSVEETGLAEYNEQFF.

The CDR3 loop is CASSLGGRGWTSGANVLTF. The CDR3 DNA is TGTGCCAGCAGCTTAGGCGGCAGGGGTTGGACGTCTGGGGCCAACGTCCTGACTTTC. V gene TRBV7-2 combines with J gene TRBJ2-6; the D gene is possibly TRBD1 (6 bases). The ends were cut back, 1 base at V and 1 base at J, with 17 bases in the middle. Germline CDR1 is SGHTA and CDR2 is FQGNSA. This CDR3 spans 19 amino acids.

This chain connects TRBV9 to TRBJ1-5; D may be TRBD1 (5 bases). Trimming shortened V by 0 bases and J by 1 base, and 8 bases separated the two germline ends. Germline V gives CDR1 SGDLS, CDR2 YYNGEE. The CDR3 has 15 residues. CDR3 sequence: CASSVGQGSNQPQHF. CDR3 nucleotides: TGTGCCAGCAGCGTAGGGCAGGGCAGCAATCAGCCCCAGCATTTT.

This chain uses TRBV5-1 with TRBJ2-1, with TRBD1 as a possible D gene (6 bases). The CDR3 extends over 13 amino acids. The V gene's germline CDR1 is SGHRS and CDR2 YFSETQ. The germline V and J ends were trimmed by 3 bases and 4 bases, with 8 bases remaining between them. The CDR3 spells CASSSGQYNEQFF. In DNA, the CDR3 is TGCGCCAGCAGCTCGGGACAATACAATGAGCAGTTCTTC.

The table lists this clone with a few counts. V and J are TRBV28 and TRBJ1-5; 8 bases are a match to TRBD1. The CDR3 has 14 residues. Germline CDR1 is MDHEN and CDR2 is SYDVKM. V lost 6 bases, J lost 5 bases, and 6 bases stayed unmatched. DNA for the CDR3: TGTGCCAGCAGACTGACAGGGGAATATCAGCCCCAGCATTTT. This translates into CASRLTGEYQPQHF.

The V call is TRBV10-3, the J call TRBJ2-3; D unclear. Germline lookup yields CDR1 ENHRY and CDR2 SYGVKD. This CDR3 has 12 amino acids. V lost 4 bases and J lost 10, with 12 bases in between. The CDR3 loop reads CAISADVQAQYF. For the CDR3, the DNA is TGTGCCATCAGTGCCGATGTTCAGGCGCAGTATTTT.

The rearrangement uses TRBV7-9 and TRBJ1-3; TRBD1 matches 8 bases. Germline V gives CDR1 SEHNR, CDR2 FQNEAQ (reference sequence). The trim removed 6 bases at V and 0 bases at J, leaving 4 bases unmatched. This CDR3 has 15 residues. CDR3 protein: CASRYRGDSGNTIYF. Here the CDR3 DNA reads TGTGCCAGCAGATACAGGGGGGACTCTGGAAACACCATATATTTT.

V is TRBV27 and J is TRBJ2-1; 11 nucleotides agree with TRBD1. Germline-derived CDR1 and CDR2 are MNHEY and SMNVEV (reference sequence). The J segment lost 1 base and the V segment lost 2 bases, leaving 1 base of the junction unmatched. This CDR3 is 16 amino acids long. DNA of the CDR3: TGTGCCAGCAGTTTAGGGACAGGGGGGTCCTACAATGAGCAGTTCTTC. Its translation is CASSLGTGGSYNEQFF.

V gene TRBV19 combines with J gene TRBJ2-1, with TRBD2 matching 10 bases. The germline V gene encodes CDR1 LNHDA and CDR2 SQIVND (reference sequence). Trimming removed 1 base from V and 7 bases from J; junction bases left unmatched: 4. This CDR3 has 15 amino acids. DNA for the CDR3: TGTGCCAGTAGTATAGGTAGCGGGAGGTGGAATGAGCAGTTCTTC. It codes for CASSIGSGRWNEQFF.

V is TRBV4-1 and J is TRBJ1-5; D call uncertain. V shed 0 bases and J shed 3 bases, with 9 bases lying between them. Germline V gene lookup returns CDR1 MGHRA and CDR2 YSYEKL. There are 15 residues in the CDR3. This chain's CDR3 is CASSQDRIPNQPQHF. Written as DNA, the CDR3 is TGCGCCAGCAGCCAAGACAGGATTCCCAATCAGCCCCAGCATTTT.

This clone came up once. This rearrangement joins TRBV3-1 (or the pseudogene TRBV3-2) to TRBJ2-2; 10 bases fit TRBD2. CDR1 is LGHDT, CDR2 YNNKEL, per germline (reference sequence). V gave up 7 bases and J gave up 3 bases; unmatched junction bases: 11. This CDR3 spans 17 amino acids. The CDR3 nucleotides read TGTGCCAGCACCCTGGGCCGAGCGGGAGGGGACACCGGGGAGCTGTTTTTT. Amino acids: CASTLGRAGGDTGELFF.

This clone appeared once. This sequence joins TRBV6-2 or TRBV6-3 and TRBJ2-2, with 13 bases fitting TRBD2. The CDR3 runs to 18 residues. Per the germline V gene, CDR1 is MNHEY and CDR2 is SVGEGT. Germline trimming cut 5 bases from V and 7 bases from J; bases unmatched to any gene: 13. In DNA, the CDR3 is TGTGCCAGCAGTACCTTACGGACTAGCGGGAGCATCGGCGGGGAGCTGTTTTTT. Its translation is CASSTLRTSGSIGGELFF.